Described below is a single T cell receptor (beta chain) sequence and its context. As handled by the study authors: Amplification from reference gene primers served as the basis for estimated nucleated cell counts. Libraries were prepared by immunoSEQ multiplex PCR; TCRdb keeps only in-frame clonotypes and omits some of them. D and trimming come from the DNA, and the V and J calls and clone size come from that table. The sample holds about 160,000 clones, around 82% seen once. These data are taken from a study of blood T cell repertoires in COVID-19. Whole-study context: Acute and convalescent COVID-19 samples came from the United States, Italy and Spain.

Germline V gives CDR1 KGHSH, CDR2 LQKENI. This CDR3 is built from 14 residues. Trimming stripped 5 bases from V and 1 base from J, with 11 bases between. The chain is built from TRBV18 and TRBJ1-1; unclear D gene. Input material: peripheral blood. The TCR was taken from a woman aged 40 to 49 with COVID-19, enrolled during active disease. The CDR3 here is CASSTTGENTEAFF. The CDR3, as DNA: TGTGCCAGCTCAACCACGGGAGAGAACACTGAAGCTTTCTTT.